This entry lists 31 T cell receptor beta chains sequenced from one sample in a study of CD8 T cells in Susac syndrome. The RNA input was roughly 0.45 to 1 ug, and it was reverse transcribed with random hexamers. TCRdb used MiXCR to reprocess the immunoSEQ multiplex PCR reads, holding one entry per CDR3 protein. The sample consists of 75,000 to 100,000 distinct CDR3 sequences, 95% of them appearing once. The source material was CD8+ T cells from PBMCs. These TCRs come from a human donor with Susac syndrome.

The CDR3 coding sequence is TGTGCCAGCCTCATAGCGGGAGGTTACGAGCAGTACTTC. Encoded protein: CASLIAGGYEQYF. The chain couples TRBV2 to TRBJ2-7, with 10 bases lining up with TRBD2. The V segment lost 8 bases and the J segment 4 bases; nucleotides outside the gene matches: 5. Germline V CDR1 and CDR2: SNHLY, FYNNEI. The length of the CDR3 is 13 residues.

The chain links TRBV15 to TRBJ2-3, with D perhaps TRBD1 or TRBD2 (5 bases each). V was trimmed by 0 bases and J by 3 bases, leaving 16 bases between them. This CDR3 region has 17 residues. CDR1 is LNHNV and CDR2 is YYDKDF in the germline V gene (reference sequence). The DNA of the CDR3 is TGTGCCACCAGCAGAGATCAGGGAGTCGGAGCTACAGATACGCAGTATTTT. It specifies CATSRDQGVGATDTQYF.

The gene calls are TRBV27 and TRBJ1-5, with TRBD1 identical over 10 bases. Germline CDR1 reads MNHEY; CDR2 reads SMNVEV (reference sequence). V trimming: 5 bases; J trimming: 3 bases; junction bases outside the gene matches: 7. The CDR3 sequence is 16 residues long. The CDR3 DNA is TGTGCCAGCAGTCTAGGACAGGGGGACTACAATCAGCCCCAGCATTTT. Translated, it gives CASSLGQGDYNQPQHF.

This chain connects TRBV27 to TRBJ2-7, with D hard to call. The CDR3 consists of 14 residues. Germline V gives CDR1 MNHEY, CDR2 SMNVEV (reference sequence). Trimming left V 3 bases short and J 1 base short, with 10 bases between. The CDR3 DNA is TGTGCCAGCAGTTTGTCCGGCCGATCCTACGAGCAGTACTTC. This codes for CASSLSGRSYEQYF.

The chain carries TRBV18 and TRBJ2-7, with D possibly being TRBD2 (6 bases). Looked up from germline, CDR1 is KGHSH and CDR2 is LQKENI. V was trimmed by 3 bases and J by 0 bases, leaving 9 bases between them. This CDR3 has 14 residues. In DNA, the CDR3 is TGTGCCAGCTCACCCGTCGGGAGCTCCTACGAGCAGTACTTC. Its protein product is CASSPVGSSYEQYF.

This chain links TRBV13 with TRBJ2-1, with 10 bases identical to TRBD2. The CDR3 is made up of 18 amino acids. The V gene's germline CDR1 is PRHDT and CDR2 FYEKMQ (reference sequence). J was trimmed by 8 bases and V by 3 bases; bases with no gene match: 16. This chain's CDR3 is CASSFWARSGRAADEQFF. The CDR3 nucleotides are TGTGCCAGCAGCTTTTGGGCCCGGAGCGGGAGGGCAGCGGATGAGCAGTTCTTC.

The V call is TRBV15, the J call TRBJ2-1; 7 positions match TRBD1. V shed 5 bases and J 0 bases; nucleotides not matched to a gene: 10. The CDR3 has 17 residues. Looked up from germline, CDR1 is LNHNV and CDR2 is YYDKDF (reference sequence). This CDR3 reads CATSEIGGQSSYNEQFF. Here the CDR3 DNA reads TGTGCCACCAGCGAGATAGGGGGACAGAGCTCCTACAATGAGCAGTTCTTC. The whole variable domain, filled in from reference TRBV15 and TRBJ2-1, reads DAMVIQNPRYQVTQFGKPVTLSCSQTLNHNVMYWYQQKSSQAPKLLFHYYDKDFNNEADTPDNFQSRRPNTSFCFLDIRSPGLGDTAMYLCATSEIGGQSSYNEQFFGPGTRLTVL.

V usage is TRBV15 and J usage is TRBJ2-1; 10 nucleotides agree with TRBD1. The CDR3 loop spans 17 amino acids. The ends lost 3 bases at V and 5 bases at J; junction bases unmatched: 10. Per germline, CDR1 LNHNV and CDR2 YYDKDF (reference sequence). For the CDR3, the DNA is TGTGCCACCAGCAGGGCACCGGGACAGGGGATGAACAATGAGCAGTTCTTC. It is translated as CATSRAPGQGMNNEQFF. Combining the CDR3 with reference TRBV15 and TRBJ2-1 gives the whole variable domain DAMVIQNPRYQVTQFGKPVTLSCSQTLNHNVMYWYQQKSSQAPKLLFHYYDKDFNNEADTPDNFQSRRPNTSFCFLDIRSPGLGDTAMYLCATSRAPGQGMNNEQFFGPGTRLTVL.

CDR3 nucleotides: TGTGCCAGCAGTTCCCCCGGGACTAGCGGGAGCGGTGAGCAGTTCTTC. Translation: CASSSPGTSGSGEQFF. This sequence joins TRBV27 and TRBJ2-1; 14 nucleotides line up with TRBD2. Per the germline V gene, CDR1 is MNHEY and CDR2 is SMNVEV (reference sequence). With 4 bases clipped from V and 9 bases from J, the junction kept 8 bases outside the gene matches. CDR3 length: 16 amino acids.

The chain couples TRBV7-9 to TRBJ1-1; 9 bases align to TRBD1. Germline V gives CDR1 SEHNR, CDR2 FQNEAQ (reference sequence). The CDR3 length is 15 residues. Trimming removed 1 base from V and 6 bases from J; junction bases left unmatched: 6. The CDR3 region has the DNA TGTGCCAGCAGCTTAGAGGGGGACAGGGAACCTGAAGCTTTCTTT. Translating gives CASSLEGDREPEAFF. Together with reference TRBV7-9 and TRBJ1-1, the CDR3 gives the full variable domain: DTGVSQNPRHKITKRGQNVTFRCDPISEHNRLYWYRQTLGQGPEFLTYFQNEAQLEKSRLLSDRFSAERPKGSFSTLEIQRTEQGDSAMYLCASSLEGDREPEAFFGQGTRLTVV.

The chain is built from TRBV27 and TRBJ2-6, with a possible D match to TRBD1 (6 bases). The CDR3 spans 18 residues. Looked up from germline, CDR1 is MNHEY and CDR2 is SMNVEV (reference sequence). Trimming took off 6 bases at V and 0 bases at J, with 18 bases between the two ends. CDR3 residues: CASSLDSLTLSGANVLTF. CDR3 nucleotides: TGTGCCAGCAGCTTGGACAGCTTAACACTCTCTGGGGCCAACGTCCTGACTTTC.

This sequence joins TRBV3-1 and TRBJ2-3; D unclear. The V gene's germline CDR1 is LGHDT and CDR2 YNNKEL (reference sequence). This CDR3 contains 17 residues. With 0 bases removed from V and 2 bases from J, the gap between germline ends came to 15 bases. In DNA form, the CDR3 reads TGTGCCAGCAGCCAAGACCCGGTACTTAGCCTCACAGATACGCAGTATTTT. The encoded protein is CASSQDPVLSLTDTQYF.

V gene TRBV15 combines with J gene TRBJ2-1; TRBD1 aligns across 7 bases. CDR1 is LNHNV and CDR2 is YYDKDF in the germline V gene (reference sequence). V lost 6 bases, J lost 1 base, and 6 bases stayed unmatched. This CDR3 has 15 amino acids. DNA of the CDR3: TGTGCCACCAGTTCCGACAGGGAATCCTACAATGAGCAGTTCTTC. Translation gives CATSSDRESYNEQFF.

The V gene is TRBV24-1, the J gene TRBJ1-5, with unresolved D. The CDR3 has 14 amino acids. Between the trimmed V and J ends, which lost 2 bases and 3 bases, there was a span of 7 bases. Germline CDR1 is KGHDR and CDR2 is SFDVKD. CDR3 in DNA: TGTGCCACCAGTGATTCGCTTCCCAATCAGCCCCAGCATTTT. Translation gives CATSDSLPNQPQHF.

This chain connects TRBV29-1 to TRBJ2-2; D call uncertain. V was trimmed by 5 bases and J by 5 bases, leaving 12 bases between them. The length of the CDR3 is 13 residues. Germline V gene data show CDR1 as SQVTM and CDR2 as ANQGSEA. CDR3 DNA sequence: TGCAGCGTTCCGGGTCCATCGACCGGGGAGCTGTTTTTT. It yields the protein CSVPGPSTGELFF.

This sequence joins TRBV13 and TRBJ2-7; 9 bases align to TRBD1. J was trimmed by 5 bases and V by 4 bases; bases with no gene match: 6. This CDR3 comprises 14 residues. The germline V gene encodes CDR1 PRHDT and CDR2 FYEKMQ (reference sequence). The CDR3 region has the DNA TGTGCCAGCAGCTCCCGGGACAGGGCCAACGAGCAGTACTTC. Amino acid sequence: CASSSRDRANEQYF.

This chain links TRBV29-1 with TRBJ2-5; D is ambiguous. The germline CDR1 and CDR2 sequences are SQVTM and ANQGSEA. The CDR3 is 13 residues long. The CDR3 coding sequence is TGCAGTCACCACGCTGGGATAGGAGAGACCCAGTACTTC. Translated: CSHHAGIGETQYF.

The CDR3 DNA reads TGCAGCGTTGAAGACAGGGATCCTTACAATGAGCAGTTCTTC. Translation gives CSVEDRDPYNEQFF. This chain connects TRBV29-1 to TRBJ2-1; D is perhaps TRBD1 (5 bases). Germline V CDR1 and CDR2: SQVTM, ANQGSEA. V was pared by 0 bases and J by 4 bases, with 10 bases between. The CDR3 covers 14 residues.

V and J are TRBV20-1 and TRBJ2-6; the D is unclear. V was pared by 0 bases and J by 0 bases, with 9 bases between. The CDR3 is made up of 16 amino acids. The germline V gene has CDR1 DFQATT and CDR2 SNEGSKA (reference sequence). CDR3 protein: CSARDSPSSGANVLTF. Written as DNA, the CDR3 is TGCAGTGCTAGAGATAGCCCGAGCTCTGGGGCCAACGTCCTGACTTTC.

The CDR3 nucleotides are TGTGCCAGCAGCTTCACAGATTACAATGAGCAGTTCTTC. Protein: CASSFTDYNEQFF. The chain recombines TRBV11-2 with TRBJ2-1; D call uncertain. Trimming took 3 bases from V and 4 from J, leaving 7 bases between them. CDR1 SGHAT and CDR2 FQNNGV come from the germline V gene. This CDR3 spans 13 amino acids.

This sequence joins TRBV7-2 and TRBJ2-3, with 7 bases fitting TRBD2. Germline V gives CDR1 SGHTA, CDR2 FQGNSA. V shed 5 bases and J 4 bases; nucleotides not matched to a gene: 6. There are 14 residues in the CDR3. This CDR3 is CASSTLGGADTQYF. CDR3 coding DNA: TGTGCCAGCAGCACCCTGGGAGGGGCAGATACGCAGTATTTT.

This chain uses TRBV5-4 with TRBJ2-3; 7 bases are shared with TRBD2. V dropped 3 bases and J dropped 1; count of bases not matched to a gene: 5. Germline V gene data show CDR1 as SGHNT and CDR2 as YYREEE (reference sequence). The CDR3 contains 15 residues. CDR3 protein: CASSWASGRTDTQYF. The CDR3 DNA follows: TGTGCCAGCAGCTGGGCTAGCGGCCGCACAGATACGCAGTATTTT. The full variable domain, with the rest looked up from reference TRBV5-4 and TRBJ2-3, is ETGVTQSPTHLIKTRGQQVTLRCSSQSGHNTVSWYQQALGQGPQFIFQYYREEENGRGNFPPRFSGLQFPNYSSELNVNALELDDSALYLCASSWASGRTDTQYFGPGTRLTVL.

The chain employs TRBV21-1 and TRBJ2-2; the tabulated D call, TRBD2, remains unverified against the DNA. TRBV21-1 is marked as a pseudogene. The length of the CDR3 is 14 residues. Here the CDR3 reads CNTELDSLTGELFF. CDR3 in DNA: TGTAACACCGAATTGGACTCCTTAACCGGGGAGCTGTTTTTT.

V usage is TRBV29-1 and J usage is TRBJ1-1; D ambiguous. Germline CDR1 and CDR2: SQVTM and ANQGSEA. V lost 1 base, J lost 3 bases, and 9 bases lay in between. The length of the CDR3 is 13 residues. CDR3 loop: CSVEGKEDTEAFF. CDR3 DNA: TGCAGCGTTGAAGGGAAGGAGGACACTGAAGCTTTCTTT.

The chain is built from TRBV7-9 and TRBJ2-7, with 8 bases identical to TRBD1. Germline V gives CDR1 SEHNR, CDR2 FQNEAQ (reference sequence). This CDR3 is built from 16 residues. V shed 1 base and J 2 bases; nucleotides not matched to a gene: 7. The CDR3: CASSLGQGLRAYEQYF. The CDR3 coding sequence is TGTGCCAGCAGCTTAGGACAGGGGTTGAGAGCCTACGAGCAGTACTTC. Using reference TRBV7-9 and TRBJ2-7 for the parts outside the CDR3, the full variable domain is DTGVSQNPRHKITKRGQNVTFRCDPISEHNRLYWYRQTLGQGPEFLTYFQNEAQLEKSRLLSDRFSAERPKGSFSTLEIQRTEQGDSAMYLCASSLGQGLRAYEQYFGPGTRLTVT.

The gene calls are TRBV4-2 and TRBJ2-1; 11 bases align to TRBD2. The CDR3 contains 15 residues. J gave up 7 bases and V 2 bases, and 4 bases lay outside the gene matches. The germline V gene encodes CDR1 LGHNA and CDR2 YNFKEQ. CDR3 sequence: CASSQTLAGVNEQFF. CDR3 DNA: TGTGCCAGCAGCCAAACACTAGCGGGAGTTAATGAGCAGTTCTTC.

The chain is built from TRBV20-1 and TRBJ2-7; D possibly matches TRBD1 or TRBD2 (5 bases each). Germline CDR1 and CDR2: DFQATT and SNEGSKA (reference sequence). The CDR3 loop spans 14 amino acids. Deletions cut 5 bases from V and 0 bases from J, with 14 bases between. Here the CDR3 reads CSAPGTVSSYEQYF. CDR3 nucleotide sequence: TGCAGTGCTCCCGGGACGGTCAGCTCCTACGAGCAGTACTTC.

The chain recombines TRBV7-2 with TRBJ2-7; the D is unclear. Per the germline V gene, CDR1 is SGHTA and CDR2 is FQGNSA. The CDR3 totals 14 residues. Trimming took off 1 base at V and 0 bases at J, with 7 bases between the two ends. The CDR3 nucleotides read TGTGCCAGCAGCTTAGATCCACTCTCCTACGAGCAGTACTTC. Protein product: CASSLDPLSYEQYF.

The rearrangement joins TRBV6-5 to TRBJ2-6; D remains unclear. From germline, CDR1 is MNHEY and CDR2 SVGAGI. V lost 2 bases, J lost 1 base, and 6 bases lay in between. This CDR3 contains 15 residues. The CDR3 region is CASSYQESGANVLTF. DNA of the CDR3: TGTGCCAGCAGTTACCAGGAGTCTGGGGCCAACGTCCTGACTTTC.

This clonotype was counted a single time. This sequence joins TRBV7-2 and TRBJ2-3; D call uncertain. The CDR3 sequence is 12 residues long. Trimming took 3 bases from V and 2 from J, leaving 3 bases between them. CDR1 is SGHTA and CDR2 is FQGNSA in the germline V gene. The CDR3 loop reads CASSFYTDTQYF. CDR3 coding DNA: TGTGCCAGCAGCTTCTACACAGATACGCAGTATTTT. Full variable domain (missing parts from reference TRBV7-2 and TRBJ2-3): GAGVSQSPSNKVTEKGKDVELRCDPISGHTALYWYRQSLGQGLEFLIYFQGNSAPDKSGLPSDRFSAERTGGSVSTLTIQRTQQEDSAVYLCASSFYTDTQYFGPGTRLTVL.

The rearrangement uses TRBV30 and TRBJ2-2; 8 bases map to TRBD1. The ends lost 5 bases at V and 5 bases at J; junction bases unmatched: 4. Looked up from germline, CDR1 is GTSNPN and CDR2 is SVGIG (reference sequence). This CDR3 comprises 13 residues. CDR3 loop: CAWETGGTGELFF. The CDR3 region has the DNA TGTGCCTGGGAAACAGGGGGGACCGGGGAGCTGTTTTTT.